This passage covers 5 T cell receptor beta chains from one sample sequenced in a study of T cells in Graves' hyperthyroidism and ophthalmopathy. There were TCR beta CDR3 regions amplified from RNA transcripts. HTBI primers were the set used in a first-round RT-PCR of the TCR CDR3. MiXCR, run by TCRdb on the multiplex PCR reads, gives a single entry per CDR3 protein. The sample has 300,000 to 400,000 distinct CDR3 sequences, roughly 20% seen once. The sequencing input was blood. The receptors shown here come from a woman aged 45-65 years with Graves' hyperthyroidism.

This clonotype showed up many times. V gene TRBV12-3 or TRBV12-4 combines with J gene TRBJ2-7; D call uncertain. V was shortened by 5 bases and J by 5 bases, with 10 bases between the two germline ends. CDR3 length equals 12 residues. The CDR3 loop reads CASSALAHEQYF. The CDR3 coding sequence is TGTGCCAGCAGTGCCCTTGCCCACGAGCAGTACTTC.

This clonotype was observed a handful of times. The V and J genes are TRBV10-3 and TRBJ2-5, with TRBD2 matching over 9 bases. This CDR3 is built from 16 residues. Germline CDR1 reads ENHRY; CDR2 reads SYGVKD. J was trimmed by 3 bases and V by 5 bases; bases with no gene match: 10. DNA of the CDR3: TGTGCCATCAGTAGAGGAGGCGGCGGGGGGGAAGAGACCCAGTACTTC. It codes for CAISRGGGGGEETQYF.

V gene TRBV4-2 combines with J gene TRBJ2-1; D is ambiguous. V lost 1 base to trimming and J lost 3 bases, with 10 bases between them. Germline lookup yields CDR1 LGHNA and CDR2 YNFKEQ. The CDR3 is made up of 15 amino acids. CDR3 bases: TGTGCCAGCAGCCAAGTGGGTGGGGACTACAATGAGCAGTTCTTC. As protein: CASSQVGGDYNEQFF.

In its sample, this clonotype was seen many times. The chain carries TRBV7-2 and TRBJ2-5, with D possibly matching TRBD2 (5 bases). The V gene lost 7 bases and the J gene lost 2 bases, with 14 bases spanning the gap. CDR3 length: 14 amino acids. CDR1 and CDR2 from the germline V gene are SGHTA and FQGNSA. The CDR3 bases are TGTGCCAGCACCCAAGCGGCCTATCAAGAGACCCAGTACTTC. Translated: CASTQAAYQETQYF.

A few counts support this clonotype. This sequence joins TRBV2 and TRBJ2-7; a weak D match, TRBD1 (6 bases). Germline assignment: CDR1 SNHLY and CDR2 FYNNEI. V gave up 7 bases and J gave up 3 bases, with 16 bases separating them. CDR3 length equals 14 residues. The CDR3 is CASIMGAPFYEQYF. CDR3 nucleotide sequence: TGTGCCAGCATCATGGGGGCTCCCTTCTACGAGCAGTACTTC.